Reported below is one TCR beta chain. This entry belongs to a study of CD8+ T cells in alopecia areata. V trimming: 6 bases; J trimming: 8 bases; junction bases outside the gene matches: 14. This CDR3 has 16 residues. In germline, CDR1 is SGHRS, CDR2 YFSETQ. In each case, RNA was isolated and then reverse transcribed into cDNA as the sequencing template. The table came from immunoSEQ multiplex PCR; TCRdb's copy has only in-frame clones and leaves some out. The sample lists approximately 90,000 clones; 70% to 80% were seen once. Treatment of the sample: oral pan-JAK inhibitor, 5-10 mg twice daily. Sequences were derived from CD8+ T cells sorted from blood, sampled at roughly week 45, from a patient treated with tofacitinib. The sequence was obtained from a human donor with alopecia areata. This chain links TRBV5-1 with TRBJ2-1, with 10 bases fitting TRBD1. Written as DNA, the CDR3 is TGCGCCAGCATCTTCTCCGCGGGACAGGGGCGCGATGAGCAGTTCTTC. Amino acid sequence: CASIFSAGQGRDEQFF. The full variable domain, completed using reference TRBV5-1 and TRBJ2-1, is KAGVTQTPRYLIKTRGQQVTLSCSPISGHRSVSWYQQTPGQGLQFLFEYFSETQRNKGNFPGRFSGRQFSNSRSEMNVSTLELGDSALYLCASIFSAGQGRDEQFFGPGTRLTVL.